This TCR beta chain appears in the sequencing data of a study of type 1 and type 2 diabetes patients. Overall study: Samples came from type 1 diabetic, type 2 diabetic or nondiabetic people, recruited in China. Magnetic bead positive selection isolated CD4+ or CD8+ T cells from PBMCs. Study-wide results and limits: Unmatched age and gender across groups might bias interpretation.

The PCR template was genomic DNA. Multiplex PCR with 30 forward and 13 reverse primers amplified the TCR beta CDR3. TCRdb re-called the multiplex PCR reads with MiXCR, one entry per CDR3 protein. The data show some 250,000 distinct CDR3 sequences, with more than 45% seen just once and approximately 14% held by the top ten. This clonotype was picked up many times. Its antigen is still unknown. This TCR was recovered from a man between 18 and 29 years old with type 2 diabetes. The sequencing input was peripheral blood mononuclear cells (PBMCs).

The DNA of the CDR3 is TGTGCCAGCAGCTTAGGGTTCACTGAAGCTTTCTTT. It specifies CASSLGFTEAFF. The rearrangement uses TRBV7-2 and TRBJ1-1, with D uncertain. The CDR3 is 12 residues long. Germline V lookup: CDR1 SGHTA, CDR2 FQGNSA. V was clipped by 1 base and J by 4 bases, with 4 bases between them.